These 2 T cell receptor beta chains originate from one sample sequenced in a study of blood T cell repertoires in COVID-19. Here immunoSEQ multiplex PCR was the method, and the copy in TCRdb shows in-frame clones only, minus some. The table records nearly 300,000 clones, roughly 80% of them present only once. Sequenced: peripheral blood. All receptors derive from a human donor with COVID-19, enrolled during active disease. The donor label of this sample is uncertain.

This chain uses TRBV7-2 with TRBJ1-4, with 10 bases identical to TRBD1. The CDR3 totals 18 residues. CDR1 is SGHTA, CDR2 FQGNSA, per germline. J gave up 8 bases and V 1 base, and 13 bases lay outside the gene matches. CDR3 bases: TGTGCCAGCAGCTTAGGCGGGACAGGGGCAGGGTTCGGGGAAAAACTGTTTTTT. Its translation is CASSLGGTGAGFGEKLFF.

V gene TRBV5-1 combines with J gene TRBJ2-3; 8 nucleotides agree with TRBD2. The junction had 8 bases not matched to a gene; V was cut back by 3 bases and J by 2 bases. The CDR3 has 16 amino acids. The V gene's germline CDR1 is SGHRS and CDR2 YFSETQ. The CDR3 here is CASSWEPGLDTDTQYF. CDR3 DNA: TGCGCCAGCAGCTGGGAGCCGGGACTAGACACAGATACGCAGTATTTT.